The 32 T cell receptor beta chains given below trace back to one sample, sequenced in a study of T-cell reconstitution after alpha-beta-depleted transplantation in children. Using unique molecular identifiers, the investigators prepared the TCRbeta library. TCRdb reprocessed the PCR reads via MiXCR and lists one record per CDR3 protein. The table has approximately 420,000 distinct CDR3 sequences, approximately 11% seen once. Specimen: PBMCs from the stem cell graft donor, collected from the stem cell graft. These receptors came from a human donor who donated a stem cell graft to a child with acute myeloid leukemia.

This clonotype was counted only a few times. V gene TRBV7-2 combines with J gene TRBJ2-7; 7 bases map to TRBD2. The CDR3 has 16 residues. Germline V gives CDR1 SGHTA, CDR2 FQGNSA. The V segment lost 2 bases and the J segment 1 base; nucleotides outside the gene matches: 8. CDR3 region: CASSLWGGDHSYEQYF. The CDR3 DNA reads TGTGCCAGCAGCTTATGGGGGGGGGATCATTCCTACGAGCAGTACTTC. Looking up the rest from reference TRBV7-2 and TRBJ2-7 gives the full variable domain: GAGVSQSPSNKVTEKGKDVELRCDPISGHTALYWYRQSLGQGLEFLIYFQGNSAPDKSGLPSDRFSAERTGGSVSTLTIQRTQQEDSAVYLCASSLWGGDHSYEQYFGPGTRLTVT.

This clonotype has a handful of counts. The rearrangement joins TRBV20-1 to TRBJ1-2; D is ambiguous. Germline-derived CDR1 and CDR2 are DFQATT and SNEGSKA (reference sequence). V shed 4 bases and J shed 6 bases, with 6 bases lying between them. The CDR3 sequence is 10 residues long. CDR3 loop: CSATDNGYTF. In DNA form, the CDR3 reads TGCAGTGCTACTGACAATGGCTACACCTTC.

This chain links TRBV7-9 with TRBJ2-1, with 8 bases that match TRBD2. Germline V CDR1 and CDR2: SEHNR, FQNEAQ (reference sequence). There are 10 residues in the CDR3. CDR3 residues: CTSGGNEQFF. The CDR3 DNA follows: TGTACGTCGGGAGGGAATGAGCAGTTCTTC.

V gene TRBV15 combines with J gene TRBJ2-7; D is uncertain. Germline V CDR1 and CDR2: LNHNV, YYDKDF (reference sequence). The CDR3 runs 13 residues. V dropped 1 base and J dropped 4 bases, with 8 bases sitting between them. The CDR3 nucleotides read TGTGCCACCAGCAGAGGTGGGCGGTACGAGCAGTACTTC. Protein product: CATSRGGRYEQYF.

The CDR3 sequence: CASSLFGSGGYTF. In DNA form, the CDR3 reads TGTGCCAGCAGTTTATTCGGGTCCGGTGGCTACACCTTC. The chain has TRBV27 and TRBJ1-2; D gene ambiguous. This CDR3 region has 13 residues. Germline loops: CDR1 MNHEY, CDR2 SMNVEV (reference sequence). The V and J ends lost 1 base and 7 bases respectively, with 10 bases between them.

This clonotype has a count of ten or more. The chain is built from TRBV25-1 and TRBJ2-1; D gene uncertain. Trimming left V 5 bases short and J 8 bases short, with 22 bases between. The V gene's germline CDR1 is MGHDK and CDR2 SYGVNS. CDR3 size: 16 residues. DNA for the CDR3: TGTGCCAGCAGTCCCCCGACCTTAACACCCAACTATGAGCAGTTCTTC. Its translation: CASSPPTLTPNYEQFF.

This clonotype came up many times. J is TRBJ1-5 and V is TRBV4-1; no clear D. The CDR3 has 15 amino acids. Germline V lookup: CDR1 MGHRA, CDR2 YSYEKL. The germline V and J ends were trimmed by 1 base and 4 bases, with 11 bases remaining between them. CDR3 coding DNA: TGCGCCAGCAGCCAAGTAGCGGAGGGAAATCAGCCCCAGCATTTT. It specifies CASSQVAEGNQPQHF.

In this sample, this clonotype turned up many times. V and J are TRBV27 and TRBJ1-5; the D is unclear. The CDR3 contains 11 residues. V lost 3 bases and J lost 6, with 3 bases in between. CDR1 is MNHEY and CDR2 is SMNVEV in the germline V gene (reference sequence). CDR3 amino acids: CASSFTQPQHF. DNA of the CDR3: TGTGCCAGCAGTTTCACTCAGCCCCAGCATTTT.

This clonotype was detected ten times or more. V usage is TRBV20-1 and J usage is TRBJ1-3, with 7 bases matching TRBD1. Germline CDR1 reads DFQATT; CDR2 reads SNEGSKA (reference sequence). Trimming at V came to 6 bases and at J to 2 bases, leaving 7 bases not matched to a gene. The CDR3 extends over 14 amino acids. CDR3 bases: TGCAGTGCGAGCCAGGGGGTCCCTGGAAACACCATATATTTT. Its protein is CSASQGVPGNTIYF.

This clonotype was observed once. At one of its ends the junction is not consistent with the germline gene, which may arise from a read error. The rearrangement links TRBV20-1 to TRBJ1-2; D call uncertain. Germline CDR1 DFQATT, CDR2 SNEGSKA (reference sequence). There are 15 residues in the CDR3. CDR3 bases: TGCTGTGCTACCTCCCCCGACGCAGGCAACTATGGCTACACCTTC. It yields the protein CCATSPDAGNYGYTF.

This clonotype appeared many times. Here the CDR3 DNA reads TGTGCCAGCAGCTTGAACCCAAATACGCAGTATTTT. Translation: CASSLNPNTQYF. The V call is TRBV5-6, the J call TRBJ2-3; no clear D. Deletions cut 1 base from V and 7 bases from J, with 7 bases between. Germline values: CDR1 SGHDT, CDR2 YYEEEE. This CDR3 spans 12 amino acids.

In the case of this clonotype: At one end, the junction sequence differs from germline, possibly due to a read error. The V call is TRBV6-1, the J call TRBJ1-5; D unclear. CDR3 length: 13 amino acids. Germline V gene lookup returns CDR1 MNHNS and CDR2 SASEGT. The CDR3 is CASSKQGLQPRHF. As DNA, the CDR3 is TGTGCCAGCAGCAAACAAGGGTTGCAGCCCCGGCATTTT.

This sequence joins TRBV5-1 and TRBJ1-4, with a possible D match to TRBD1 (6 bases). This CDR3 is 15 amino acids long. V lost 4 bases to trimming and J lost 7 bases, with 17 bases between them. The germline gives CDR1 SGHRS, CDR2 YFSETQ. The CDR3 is CASSPGTRGSEKLFF. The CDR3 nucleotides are TGCGCCAGCAGCCCGGGGACAAGAGGGAGTGAAAAACTGTTTTTT.

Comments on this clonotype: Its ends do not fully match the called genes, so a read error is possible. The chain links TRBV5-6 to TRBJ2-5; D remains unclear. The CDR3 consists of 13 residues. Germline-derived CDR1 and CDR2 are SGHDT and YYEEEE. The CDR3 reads CSSSSRPAQTQYF. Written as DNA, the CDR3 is TGTTCCAGCAGCTCGAGACCGGCACAGACCCAGTACTTC.

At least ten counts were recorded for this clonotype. CDR3 coding DNA: TGCAGCGTTGATAGTCTAGCGGCCCAAGAGACCCAGTACTTC. Translated: CSVDSLAAQETQYF. The J gene is TRBJ2-5, the V gene TRBV29-1, with 7 bases aligning to TRBD2. The CDR3 length is 14 residues. Per germline, CDR1 SQVTM and CDR2 ANQGSEA. The junction had 5 bases not matched to a gene; V was cut back by 3 bases and J by 1 base.

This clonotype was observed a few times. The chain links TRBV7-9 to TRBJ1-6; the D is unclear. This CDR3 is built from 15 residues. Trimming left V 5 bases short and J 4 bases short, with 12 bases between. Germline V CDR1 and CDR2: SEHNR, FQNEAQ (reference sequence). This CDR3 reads CASSPLAGYNSPLHF. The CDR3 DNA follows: TGTGCCAGCAGCCCTCTCGCGGGGTATAATTCACCCCTCCACTTT.

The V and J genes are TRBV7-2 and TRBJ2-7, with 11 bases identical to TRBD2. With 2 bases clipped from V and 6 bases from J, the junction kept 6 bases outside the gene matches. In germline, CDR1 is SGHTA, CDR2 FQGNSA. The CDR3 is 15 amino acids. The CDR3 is CASSLLAGGFGEQYF. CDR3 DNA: TGTGCCAGCAGCTTACTAGCGGGGGGTTTTGGCGAGCAGTACTTC.

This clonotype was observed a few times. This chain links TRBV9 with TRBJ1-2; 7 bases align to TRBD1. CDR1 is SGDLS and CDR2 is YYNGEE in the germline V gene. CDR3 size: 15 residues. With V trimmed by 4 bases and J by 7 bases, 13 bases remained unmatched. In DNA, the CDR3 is TGTGCCAGCAGCTCTAAGACGGGACAGCTGCGTGGCTACACCTTC. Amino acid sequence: CASSSKTGQLRGYTF. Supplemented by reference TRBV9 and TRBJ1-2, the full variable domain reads DSGVTQTPKHLITATGQRVTLRCSPRSGDLSVYWYQQSLDQGLQFLIQYYNGEERAKGNILERFSAQQFPDLHSELNLSSLELGDSALYFCASSSKTGQLRGYTFGSGTRLTVV.

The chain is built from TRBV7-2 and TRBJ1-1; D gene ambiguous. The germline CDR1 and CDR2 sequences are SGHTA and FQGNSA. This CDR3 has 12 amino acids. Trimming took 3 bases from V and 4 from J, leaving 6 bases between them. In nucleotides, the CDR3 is TGTGCCAGCAGCTTCTCCCCCACTGAAGCTTTCTTT. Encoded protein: CASSFSPTEAFF.

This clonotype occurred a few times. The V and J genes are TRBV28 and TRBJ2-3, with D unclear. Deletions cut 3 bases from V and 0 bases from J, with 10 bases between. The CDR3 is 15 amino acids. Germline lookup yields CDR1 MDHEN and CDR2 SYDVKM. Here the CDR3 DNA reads TGTGCCAGCAGTTTGGGCCAGACTAGCACAGATACGCAGTATTTT. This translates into CASSLGQTSTDTQYF.

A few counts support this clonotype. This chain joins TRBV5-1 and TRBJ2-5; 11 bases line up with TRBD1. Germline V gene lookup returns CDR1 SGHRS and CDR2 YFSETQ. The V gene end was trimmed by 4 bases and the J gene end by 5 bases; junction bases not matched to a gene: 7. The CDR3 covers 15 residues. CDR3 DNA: TGCGCCAGCAGCAGTGGACAGGGGGCAGCCGAGACCCAGTACTTC. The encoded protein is CASSSGQGAAETQYF.

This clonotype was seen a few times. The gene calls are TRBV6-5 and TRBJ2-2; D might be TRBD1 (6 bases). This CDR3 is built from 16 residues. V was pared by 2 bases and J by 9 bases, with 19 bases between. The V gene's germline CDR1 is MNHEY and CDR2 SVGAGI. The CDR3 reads CASSYILGAHPRELFF. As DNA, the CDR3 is TGTGCCAGCAGTTACATCCTGGGGGCACACCCCCGGGAGCTGTTTTTT.

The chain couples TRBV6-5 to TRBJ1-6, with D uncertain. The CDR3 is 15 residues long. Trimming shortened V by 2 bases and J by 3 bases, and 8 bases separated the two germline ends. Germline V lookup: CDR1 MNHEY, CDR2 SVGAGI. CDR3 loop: CASSYGLNYNSPLHF. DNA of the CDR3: TGTGCCAGCAGTTACGGGTTAAACTATAATTCACCCCTCCACTTT.

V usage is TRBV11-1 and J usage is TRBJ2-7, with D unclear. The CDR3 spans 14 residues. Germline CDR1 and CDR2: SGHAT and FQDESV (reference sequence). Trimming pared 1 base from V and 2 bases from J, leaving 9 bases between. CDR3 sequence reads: CASSLVPDAYEQYF. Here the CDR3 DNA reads TGTGCCAGCAGCTTAGTCCCGGACGCCTACGAGCAGTACTTC.

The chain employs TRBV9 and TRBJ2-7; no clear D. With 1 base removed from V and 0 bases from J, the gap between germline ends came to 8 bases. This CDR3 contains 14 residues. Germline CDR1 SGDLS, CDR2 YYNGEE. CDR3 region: CASSVKVGSYEQYF. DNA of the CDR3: TGTGCCAGCAGCGTAAAGGTGGGCTCCTACGAGCAGTACTTC.

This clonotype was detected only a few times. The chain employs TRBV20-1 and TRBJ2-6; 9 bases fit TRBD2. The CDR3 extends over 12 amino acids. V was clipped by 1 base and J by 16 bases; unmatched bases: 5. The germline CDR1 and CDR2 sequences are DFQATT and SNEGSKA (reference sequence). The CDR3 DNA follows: TGCAGTGCTAGAGCTGGCGGGGGGGTTCTGACTTTC. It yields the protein CSARAGGGVLTF.

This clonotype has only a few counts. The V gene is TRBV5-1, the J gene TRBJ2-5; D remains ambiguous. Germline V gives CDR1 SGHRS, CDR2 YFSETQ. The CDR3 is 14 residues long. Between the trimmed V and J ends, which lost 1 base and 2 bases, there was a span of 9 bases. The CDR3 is CASSLNPGQETQYF. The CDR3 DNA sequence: TGCGCCAGCAGCTTGAATCCAGGTCAAGAGACCCAGTACTTC.

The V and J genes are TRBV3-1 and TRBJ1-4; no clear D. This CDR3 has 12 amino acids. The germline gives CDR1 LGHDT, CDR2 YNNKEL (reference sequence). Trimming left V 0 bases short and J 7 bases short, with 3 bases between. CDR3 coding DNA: TGTGCCAGCAGCCAAGAAAGTGAAAAACTGTTTTTT. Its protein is CASSQESEKLFF.

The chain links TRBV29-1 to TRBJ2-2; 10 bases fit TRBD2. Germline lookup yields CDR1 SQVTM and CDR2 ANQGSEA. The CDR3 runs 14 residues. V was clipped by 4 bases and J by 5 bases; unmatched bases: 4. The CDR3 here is CSVVGLATTGELFF. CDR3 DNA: TGCAGCGTTGTGGGACTAGCGACTACCGGGGAGCTGTTTTTT.

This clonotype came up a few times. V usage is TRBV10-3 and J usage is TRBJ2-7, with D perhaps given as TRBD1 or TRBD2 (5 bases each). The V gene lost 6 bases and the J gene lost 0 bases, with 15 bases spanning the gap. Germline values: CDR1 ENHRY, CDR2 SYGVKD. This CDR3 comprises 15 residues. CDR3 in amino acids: CAISSRDGSSYEQYF. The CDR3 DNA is TGTGCCATCAGCAGCCGGGACGGGTCCTCCTACGAGCAGTACTTC.

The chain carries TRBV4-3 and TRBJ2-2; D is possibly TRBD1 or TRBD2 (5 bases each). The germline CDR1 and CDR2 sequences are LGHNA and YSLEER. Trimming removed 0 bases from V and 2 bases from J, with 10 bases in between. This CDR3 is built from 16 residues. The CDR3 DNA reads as TGCGCCAGCAGCCAAGATAAGGGGACCAACACCGGGGAGCTGTTTTTT. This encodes CASSQDKGTNTGELFF.

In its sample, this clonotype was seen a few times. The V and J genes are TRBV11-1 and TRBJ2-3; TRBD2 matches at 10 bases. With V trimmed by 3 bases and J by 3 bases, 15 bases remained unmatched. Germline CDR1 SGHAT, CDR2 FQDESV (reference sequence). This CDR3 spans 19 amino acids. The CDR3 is CASSFWTSGSREGTDTQYF. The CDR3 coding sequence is TGTGCCAGCAGCTTTTGGACTAGCGGATCTAGAGAGGGGACAGATACGCAGTATTTT. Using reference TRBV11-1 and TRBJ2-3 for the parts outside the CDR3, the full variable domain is EAEVAQSPRYKITEKSQAVAFWCDPISGHATLYWYRQILGQGPELLVQFQDESVVDDSQLPKDRFSAERLKGVDSTLKIQPAELGDSAMYLCASSFWTSGSREGTDTQYFGPGTRLTVL.